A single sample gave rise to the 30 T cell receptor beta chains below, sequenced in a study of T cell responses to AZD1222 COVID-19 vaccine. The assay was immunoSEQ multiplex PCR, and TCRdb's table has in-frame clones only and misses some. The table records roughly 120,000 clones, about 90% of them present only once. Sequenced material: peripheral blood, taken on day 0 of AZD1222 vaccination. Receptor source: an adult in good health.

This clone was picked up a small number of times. DNA of the CDR3: TGTGCCAGCCGCTCTCCCTCAGGGGAACGCCAGCCCCAGCATTTT. Its protein is CASRSPSGERQPQHF. The rearrangement joins TRBV28 to TRBJ1-5, with TRBD1 as a possible D gene (6 bases). Trimming pared 8 bases from V and 7 bases from J, leaving 21 bases between. The CDR3 runs to 15 residues. CDR1 and CDR2 from the germline V gene are MDHEN and SYDVKM.

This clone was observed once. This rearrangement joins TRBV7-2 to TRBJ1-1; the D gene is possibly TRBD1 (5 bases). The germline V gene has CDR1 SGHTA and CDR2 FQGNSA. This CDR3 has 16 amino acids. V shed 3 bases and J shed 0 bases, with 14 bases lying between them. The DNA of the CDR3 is TGTGCCAGCAGCTTTCGTCAAGGGGCCATGAACACTGAAGCTTTCTTT. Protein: CASSFRQGAMNTEAFF.

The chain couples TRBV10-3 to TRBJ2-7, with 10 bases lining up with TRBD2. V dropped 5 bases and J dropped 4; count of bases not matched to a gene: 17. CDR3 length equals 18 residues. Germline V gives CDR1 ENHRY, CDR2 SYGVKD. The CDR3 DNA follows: TGTGCCATCAGTCAAACTAGCGGGGTAAACAACGGTCAGTACGAGCAGTACTTC. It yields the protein CAISQTSGVNNGQYEQYF.

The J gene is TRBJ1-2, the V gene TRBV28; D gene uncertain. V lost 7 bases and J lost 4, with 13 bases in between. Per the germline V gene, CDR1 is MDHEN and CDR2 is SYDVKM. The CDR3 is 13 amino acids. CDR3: CASTYRGGYGYTF. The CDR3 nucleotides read TGTGCCAGCACTTACCGGGGTGGCTATGGCTACACCTTC.

CDR3 amino acids: CASSGQKNTEAFF. CDR3 bases: TGTGCCAGCAGCGGACAGAAGAACACTGAAGCTTTCTTT. This chain links TRBV6-5 with TRBJ1-1, with a possible D match to TRBD1 (6 bases). Deletions cut 6 bases from V and 1 base from J, with 9 bases between. This CDR3 comprises 13 residues. Germline CDR1 is MNHEY and CDR2 is SVGAGI.

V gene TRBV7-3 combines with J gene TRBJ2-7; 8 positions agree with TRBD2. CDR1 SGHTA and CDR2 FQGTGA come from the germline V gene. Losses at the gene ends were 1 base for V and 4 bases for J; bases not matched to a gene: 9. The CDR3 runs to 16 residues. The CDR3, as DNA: TGTGCCAGCAGCTTAATTGTCACTCCGGGAGGGTACGAGCAGTACTTC. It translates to CASSLIVTPGGYEQYF.

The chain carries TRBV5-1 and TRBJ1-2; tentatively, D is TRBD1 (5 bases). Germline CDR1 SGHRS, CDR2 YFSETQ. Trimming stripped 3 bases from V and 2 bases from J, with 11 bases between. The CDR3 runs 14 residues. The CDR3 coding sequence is TGCGCCAGCAGCTACGGGACGGAGAACTATGGCTACACCTTC. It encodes CASSYGTENYGYTF.

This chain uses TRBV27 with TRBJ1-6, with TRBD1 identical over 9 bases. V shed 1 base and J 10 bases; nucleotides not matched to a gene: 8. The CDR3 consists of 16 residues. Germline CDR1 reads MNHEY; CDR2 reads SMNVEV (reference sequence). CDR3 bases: TGTGCCAGCAGTTTATTGCCGGGACAGGGAGAGTCACCCCTCCACTTT. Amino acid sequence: CASSLLPGQGESPLHF.

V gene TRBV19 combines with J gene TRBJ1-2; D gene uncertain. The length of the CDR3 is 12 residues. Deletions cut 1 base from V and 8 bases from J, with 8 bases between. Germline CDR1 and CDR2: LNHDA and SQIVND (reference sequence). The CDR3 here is CASSIVGWGYTF. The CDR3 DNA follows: TGTGCCAGTAGTATAGTTGGGTGGGGCTACACCTTC.

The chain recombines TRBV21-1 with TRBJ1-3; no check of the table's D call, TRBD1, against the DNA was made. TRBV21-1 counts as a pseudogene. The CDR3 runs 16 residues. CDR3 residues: CASSKLRGFSGNTIYF. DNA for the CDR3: TGTGCCAGCAGCAAATTAAGGGGCTTCTCTGGAAACACCATATATTTT.

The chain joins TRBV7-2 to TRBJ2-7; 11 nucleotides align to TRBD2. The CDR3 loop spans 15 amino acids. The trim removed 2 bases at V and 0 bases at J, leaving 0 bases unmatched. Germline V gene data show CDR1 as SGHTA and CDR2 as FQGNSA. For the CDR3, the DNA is TGTGCCAGCAGCTTACTAGCGGGAGGCTCCTACGAGCAGTACTTC. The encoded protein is CASSLLAGGSYEQYF.

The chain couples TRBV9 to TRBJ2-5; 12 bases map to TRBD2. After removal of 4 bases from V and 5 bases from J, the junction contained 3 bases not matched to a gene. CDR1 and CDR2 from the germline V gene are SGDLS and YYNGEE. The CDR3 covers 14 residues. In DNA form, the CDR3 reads TGTGCCAGCAGCCCCGGGACTAGCGGGGAGACCCAGTACTTC. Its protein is CASSPGTSGETQYF. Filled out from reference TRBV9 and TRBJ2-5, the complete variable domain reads DSGVTQTPKHLITATGQRVTLRCSPRSGDLSVYWYQQSLDQGLQFLIQYYNGEERAKGNILERFSAQQFPDLHSELNLSSLELGDSALYFCASSPGTSGETQYFGPGTRLLVL.

In DNA, the CDR3 is TGTGCCAGCAGCCAAGATAGGACAGTGCGTGGCTACACCTTC. This encodes CASSQDRTVRGYTF. The chain is built from TRBV3-1 (or the pseudogene TRBV3-2) and TRBJ1-2; possible D gene TRBD1, 6 bases. CDR1 is LGHDT and CDR2 is YNNKEL in the germline V gene (reference sequence). With 0 bases removed from V and 7 bases from J, the gap between germline ends came to 12 bases. This CDR3 spans 14 amino acids.

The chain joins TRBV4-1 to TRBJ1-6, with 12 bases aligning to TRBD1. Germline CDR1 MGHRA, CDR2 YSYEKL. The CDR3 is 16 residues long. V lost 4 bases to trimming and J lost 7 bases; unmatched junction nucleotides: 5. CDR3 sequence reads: CASSRGTGGANSPLHF. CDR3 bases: TGCGCCAGCAGCCGAGGGACAGGGGGCGCGAATTCACCCCTCCACTTT.

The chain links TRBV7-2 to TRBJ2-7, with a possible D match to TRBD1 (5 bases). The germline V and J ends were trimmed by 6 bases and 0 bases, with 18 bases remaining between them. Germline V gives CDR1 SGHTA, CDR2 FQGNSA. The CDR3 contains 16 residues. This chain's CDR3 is CASSLPRQRSSYEQYF. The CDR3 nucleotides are TGTGCCAGCAGTCTACCCAGACAGAGGAGCTCCTACGAGCAGTACTTC.

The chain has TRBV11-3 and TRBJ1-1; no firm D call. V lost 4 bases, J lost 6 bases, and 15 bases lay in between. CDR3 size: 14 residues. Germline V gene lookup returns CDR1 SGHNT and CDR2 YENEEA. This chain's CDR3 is CASSSRLRSPEAFF. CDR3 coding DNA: TGTGCCAGCAGCTCTCGCTTACGATCACCTGAAGCTTTCTTT.

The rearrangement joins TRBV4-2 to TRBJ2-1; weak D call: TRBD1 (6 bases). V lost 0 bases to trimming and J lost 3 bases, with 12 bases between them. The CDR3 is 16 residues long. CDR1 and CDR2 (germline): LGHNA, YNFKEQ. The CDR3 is CASSQDGTFNYNEQFF. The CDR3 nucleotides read TGTGCCAGCAGCCAAGATGGGACATTTAACTACAATGAGCAGTTCTTC.

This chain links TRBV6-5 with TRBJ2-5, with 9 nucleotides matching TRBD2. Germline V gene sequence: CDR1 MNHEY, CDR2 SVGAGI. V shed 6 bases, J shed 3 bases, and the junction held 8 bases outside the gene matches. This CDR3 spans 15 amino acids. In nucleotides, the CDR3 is TGTGCCAGCAGGGAGACTAGCGGCTCTAAAGAGACCCAGTACTTC. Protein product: CASRETSGSKETQYF.

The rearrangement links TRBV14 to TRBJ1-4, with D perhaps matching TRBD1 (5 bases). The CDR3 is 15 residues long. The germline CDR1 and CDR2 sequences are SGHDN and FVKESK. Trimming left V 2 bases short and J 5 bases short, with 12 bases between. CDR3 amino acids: CASSQTGAVNEKLFF. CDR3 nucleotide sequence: TGTGCCAGCAGCCAAACCGGGGCCGTCAATGAAAAACTGTTTTTT.

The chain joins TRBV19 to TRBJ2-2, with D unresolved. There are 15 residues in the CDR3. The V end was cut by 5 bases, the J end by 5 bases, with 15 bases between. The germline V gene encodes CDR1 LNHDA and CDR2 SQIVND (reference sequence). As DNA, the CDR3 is TGTGCCAGTAGTCCGAACAACTTTCTAACCGGGGAGCTGTTTTTT. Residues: CASSPNNFLTGELFF.

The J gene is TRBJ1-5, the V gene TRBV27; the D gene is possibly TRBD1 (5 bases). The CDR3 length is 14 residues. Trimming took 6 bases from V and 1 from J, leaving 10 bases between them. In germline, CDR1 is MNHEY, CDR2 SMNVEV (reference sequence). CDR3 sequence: CASSGGGSNQPQHF. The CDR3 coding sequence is TGTGCCAGCAGCGGGGGAGGGAGCAATCAGCCCCAGCATTTT.

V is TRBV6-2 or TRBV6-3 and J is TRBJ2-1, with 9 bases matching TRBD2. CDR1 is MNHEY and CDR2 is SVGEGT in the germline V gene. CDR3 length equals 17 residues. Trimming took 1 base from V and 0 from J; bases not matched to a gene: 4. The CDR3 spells CASSYLAGGSSYNEQFF. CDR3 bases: TGTGCCAGCAGTTACTTGGCGGGGGGGAGCTCCTACAATGAGCAGTTCTTC.

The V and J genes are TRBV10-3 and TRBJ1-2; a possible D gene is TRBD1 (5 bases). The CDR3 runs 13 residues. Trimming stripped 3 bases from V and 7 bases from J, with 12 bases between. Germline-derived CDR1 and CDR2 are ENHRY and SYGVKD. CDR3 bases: TGTGCCATCAGTGAACCACAGGATCTTGGCTACACCTTC. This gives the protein CAISEPQDLGYTF.

The CDR3 region has the DNA TGTGCCAGCAGCTTTAATCCCTCCTCAGGGGTAGGAGAGCAGTTCTTC. This gives the protein CASSFNPSSGVGEQFF. This chain joins TRBV7-3 and TRBJ2-1, with a possible D match to TRBD1 (6 bases). Trimming took 3 bases from V and 10 from J, leaving 22 bases between them. The germline CDR1 and CDR2 sequences are SGHTA and FQGTGA. The CDR3 totals 16 residues.

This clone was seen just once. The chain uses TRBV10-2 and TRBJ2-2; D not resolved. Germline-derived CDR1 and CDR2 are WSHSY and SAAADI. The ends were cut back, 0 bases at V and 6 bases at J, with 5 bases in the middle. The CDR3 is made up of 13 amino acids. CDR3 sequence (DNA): TGCGCCAGCAGTGAGTCACATGCCGGGGAGCTGTTTTTT. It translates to CASSESHAGELFF.

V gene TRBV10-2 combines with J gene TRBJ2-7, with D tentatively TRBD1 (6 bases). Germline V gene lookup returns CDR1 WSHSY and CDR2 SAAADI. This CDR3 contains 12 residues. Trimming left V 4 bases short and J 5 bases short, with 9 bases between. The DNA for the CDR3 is TGCGCCAGCAGTGTCTGGGGGCACGAGCAGTACTTC. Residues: CASSVWGHEQYF.

The CDR3 DNA follows: TGTGCCAGCAGCGTAGCTACGTCGGGGATACAAGAGACCCAGTACTTC. Translation gives CASSVATSGIQETQYF. The chain links TRBV9 to TRBJ2-5; TRBD2 might be the D (5 bases). Germline V gives CDR1 SGDLS, CDR2 YYNGEE. V shed 0 bases and J shed 2 bases, with 14 bases lying between them. The CDR3 sequence is 16 residues long. Full variable domain (rest looked up from reference TRBV9 and TRBJ2-5): DSGVTQTPKHLITATGQRVTLRCSPRSGDLSVYWYQQSLDQGLQFLIQYYNGEERAKGNILERFSAQQFPDLHSELNLSSLELGDSALYFCASSVATSGIQETQYFGPGTRLLVL.

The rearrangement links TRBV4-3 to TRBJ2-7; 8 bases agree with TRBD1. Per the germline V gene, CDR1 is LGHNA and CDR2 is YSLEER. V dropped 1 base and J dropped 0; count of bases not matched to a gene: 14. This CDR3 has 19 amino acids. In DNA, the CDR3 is TGCGCCAGCAGCCAAGGGGTACAGGGGGTTCGCTTTGGCTCCTACGAGCAGTACTTC. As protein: CASSQGVQGVRFGSYEQYF.

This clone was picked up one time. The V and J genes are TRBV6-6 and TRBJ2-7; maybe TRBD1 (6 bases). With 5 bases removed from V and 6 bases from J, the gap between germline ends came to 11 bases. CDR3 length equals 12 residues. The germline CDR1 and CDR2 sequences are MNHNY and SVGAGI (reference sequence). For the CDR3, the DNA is TGTGCCAGCAGTCCCCAGGGGTCCGAGCAGTACTTC. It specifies CASSPQGSEQYF.

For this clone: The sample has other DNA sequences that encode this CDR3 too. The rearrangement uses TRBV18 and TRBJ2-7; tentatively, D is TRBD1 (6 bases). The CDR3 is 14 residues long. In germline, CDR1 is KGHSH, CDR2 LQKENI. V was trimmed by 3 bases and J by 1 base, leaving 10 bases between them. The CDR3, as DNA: TGTGCCAGCTCACCGAACAGGGAATCCTACGAGCAGTACTTC. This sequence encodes CASSPNRESYEQYF.